This entry is about one T cell receptor beta chain. Germline V CDR1 and CDR2: LNHDA, SQIVND (reference sequence). CDR3 length: 15 amino acids. Germline trimming cut 4 bases from V and 8 bases from J; bases unmatched to any gene: 8. The sample belongs to a study of blood T cell repertoires in COVID-19. At the level of the study: Sources were T cells, B-cell-depleted T cells, or PBMCs; the material itself was cDNA or gDNA.

Authors' analysis steps: It was from reference gene primer amplification that nucleated cell counts were estimated. Sequencing used immunoSEQ multiplex PCR; TCRdb keeps in-frame clones, though not all of them. V, J and clone size reflect that table, while D and trimming were determined from the DNA. The repertoire consists of 150,000 or so clones, with approximately 84% occurring once and the leading ten covering more than 5%. Seattle's cohort entered during active infection and was followed longitudinally. The source of this sequence is a woman between 50 and 59 years old with COVID-19, enrolled during active disease. The V and J genes are TRBV19 and TRBJ1-4; 9 positions match TRBD1. The sample consisted of peripheral blood. CDR3 DNA: TGTGCCAGTAGTACCTCGGACAGGGGAGGCGAAAAACTGTTTTTT. It encodes CASSTSDRGGEKLFF.